These 2 T cell receptor beta chains were sequenced from one sample in a study of OX40 agonist ivuxolimab in advanced cancers. TCRdb's table, derived via immunoSEQ multiplex PCR, lists solely in-frame clones and lacks some. Here the sample spans roughly 64,000 clones, 80% to 90% being singletons. This specimen was CD4+ or CD8+ T cells sorted from blood, taken in a trial of the OX40 agonist ivuxolimab. These receptors all stem from an adult with an advanced solid tumor such as melanoma, head and neck, liver or kidney cancer.

The gene calls are TRBV7-8 and TRBJ2-7; 12 bases are shared with TRBD1. This CDR3 comprises 15 residues. Germline V lookup: CDR1 SGHVS, CDR2 FQNEAQ. The junction had 4 bases not matched to a gene; V was cut back by 4 bases and J by 3 bases. The CDR3, as DNA: TGTGCCAGCAGCTGGGGACAGGGGGCTTTCTACGAGCAGTACTTC. Its translation is CASSWGQGAFYEQYF.

The chain carries TRBV4-1 and TRBJ1-4; 7 nucleotides agree with TRBD1. Germline trimming cut 3 bases from V and 5 bases from J; bases unmatched to any gene: 12. CDR3 size: 17 residues. In germline, CDR1 is MGHRA, CDR2 YSYEKL. CDR3 sequence (DNA): TGCGCCAGCAGCCAGCTGACGACAGGGTTAAGGAATGAAAAACTGTTTTTT. Protein product: CASSQLTTGLRNEKLFF.